The subject of this entry is one T cell receptor (beta chain). These data belong to a study of OX40 agonist ivuxolimab in advanced cancers. Using immunoSEQ multiplex PCR, the repertoire was profiled, and TCRdb retains in-frame clones only, with some absent. Among around 40,000 clones, roughly 82% were seen once, and the ten largest hold approximately 2.3%. V dropped 1 base and J dropped 2; count of bases not matched to a gene: 7. The CDR3 has 16 residues. CDR1 is SGHRS and CDR2 is YFSETQ in the germline V gene. This TCR was recovered from an adult with an advanced solid tumor such as melanoma, head and neck, liver or kidney cancer. The chain recombines TRBV5-1 with TRBJ2-5; 8 bases are a match to TRBD2. The sample consisted of CD4+ or CD8+ T cells sorted from blood, taken in a trial of the OX40 agonist ivuxolimab. The chain's CDR3 is CASSLLSSGPQETQYF. In DNA form, the CDR3 reads TGCGCCAGCAGCTTGCTCTCTAGCGGGCCTCAAGAGACCCAGTACTTC.